This T cell receptor beta chain was retrieved from a study of blood T cell repertoires in COVID-19. Study-level background: Acute and convalescent COVID-19 specimens originated in the United States, Italy and Spain. Sample material is recorded as cDNA or gDNA derived from T cells, B-cell-depleted T cells, or PBMCs.

Original analysis: Reference gene primer amplification in the assay estimated nucleated cell counts. Profiled with immunoSEQ multiplex PCR; TCRdb holds only in-frame clones, not every one. The DNA gave D and trimming, while V, J and clone size come from that table. The profile covers about 260,000 clones, with around 87% appearing a single time and roughly 2.5% taken by the ten largest. The origin of this receptor is a woman in her 50s with acute or convalescent COVID-19. Sequencing input: peripheral blood.

The CDR3 region is CASSTDGDYADTGELFF. The CDR3 DNA sequence: TGCGCCAGCAGCACAGACGGGGATTATGCGGACACCGGGGAGCTGTTTTTT. The chain carries TRBV4-1 and TRBJ2-2; a possible D gene is TRBD2 (5 bases). The CDR3 length is 17 residues. Germline V CDR1 and CDR2: MGHRA, YSYEKL. The V end lost 5 bases, the J end lost 3 bases, and 19 bases lay between the germline ends.